This TCR beta chain was sequenced in a study of identical twins. The CDR3 loop spans 15 amino acids. Losses at the gene ends were 7 bases for V and 2 bases for J; bases not matched to a gene: 6. Template switching supplied a universal primer site; unique molecular identifiers were carried on the cDNA. TCRdb recomputed calls from the 5' RACE reads with MiXCR, one row per CDR3 protein. The sample has under 300,000 distinct CDR3 sequences, 6.5% to 8% seen once. These data were also filed under a second study, of T cells expressing NK-cell markers. This second study notes: Seropositivity for HCMV was found in seven of the eight sequenced donors, with one seronegative. Each of six donors carried dominant NKG2C+ clonotypes accounting for about 1.0-7.0% of CD8+ T cells.

The sample taken for sequencing was CD8+ T cells sorted from blood. The TCR sequence derives from a young woman in good health. This sequence joins TRBV12-3 or TRBV12-4 and TRBJ2-1; 9 bases map to TRBD2. CDR3 loop: CASTYLAGAYNEQFF. DNA of the CDR3: TGTGCCAGCACCTATTTAGCGGGAGCCTACAATGAGCAGTTCTTC.